This TCR beta chain was sequenced during a study of blood T cell repertoires in COVID-19. Study-wide context: The United States, Italy and Spain supplied acute and convalescent COVID-19 samples. In each case, the material was cDNA or gDNA derived from T cells, B-cell-depleted T cells, or PBMCs.

There are 16 residues in the CDR3. Looked up from germline, CDR1 is LNHDA and CDR2 is SQIVND (reference sequence). Losses at the gene ends were 5 bases for V and 1 base for J; bases not matched to a gene: 6. Sequencing used immunoSEQ multiplex PCR; TCRdb keeps in-frame clones, though not all of them. This table has 250,000 to 300,000 clones, roughly 87% appearing once. Membership in each cohort depended on participant-reported clinical history. The chain couples TRBV19 to TRBJ2-2, with TRBD1 identical over 8 bases. Sequenced material: PBMCs or T cells enriched from blood (not recorded which). This clonotype was sampled from a woman in her twenties or thirties who had recovered from COVID-19. CDR3 residues: CASSPRDRGNTGELFF. The CDR3 DNA sequence: TGTGCCAGTAGTCCTCGAGACAGGGGGAACACCGGGGAGCTGTTTTTT.